The 2 T cell receptor beta chains below all came from one sample that was sequenced in a study of T cells in Graves' hyperthyroidism and ophthalmopathy. RNA transcripts gave rise to amplified TCR beta CDR3 regions. First-round RT-PCR targeting the TCR CDR3 was performed with the HTBI primer set. Via MiXCR, TCRdb re-called the multiplex PCR reads, giving one row per CDR3 protein. The table shows roughly 420,000 distinct CDR3 sequences, with approximately 15% occurring only once. Sequences were obtained from blood. The source of these receptors is a young woman with Graves' hyperthyroidism.

This clonotype was observed a few times. The chain recombines TRBV2 with TRBJ2-7; 7 bases agree with TRBD2. The junction had 7 bases not matched to a gene; V was cut back by 9 bases and J by 5 bases. This CDR3 spans 12 amino acids. Germline CDR1 and CDR2: SNHLY and FYNNEI. As DNA, the CDR3 is TGTGCCAGTGGCGGGAGATCCCACGAGCAGTACTTC. Its translation: CASGGRSHEQYF.

This clonotype was found a few times. The chain recombines TRBV5-1 with TRBJ2-6; 14 nucleotides agree with TRBD2. This CDR3 contains 20 residues. Germline CDR1 is SGHRS and CDR2 is YFSETQ. J gave up 2 bases and V 5 bases, and 12 bases lay outside the gene matches. CDR3 region: CASSPTSGRVHGPGANVLTF. CDR3 bases: TGCGCCAGCAGTCCGACTAGCGGGAGGGTCCACGGCCCTGGGGCCAACGTCCTGACTTTC.